Below, 30 T cell receptor beta chains from the same sample are listed, as sequenced in a study of cytomegalovirus exposure and HLA in healthy donors. Researchers ran the PCR with 60 Vbeta and 13 Jbeta primers. Profiling relied on immunoSEQ multiplex PCR, and the TCRdb table lists in-frame clones only, not all of them. The data hold 100,000 or so clones, with about an eighth observed a single time. The specimen sequenced was PBMCs. These TCRs come from a man in his forties in good health and CMV-seropositive.

This clone was observed a few times. The chain has TRBV5-5 and TRBJ1-1; D is unclear. The CDR3 covers 15 residues. With 1 base removed from V and 0 bases from J, the gap between germline ends came to 10 bases. The germline V gene has CDR1 SGHKS and CDR2 YYEKEE (reference sequence). The CDR3 DNA follows: TGTGCCAGCAGCTTGTTGAGGGTTGTGAACACTGAAGCTTTCTTT. It encodes CASSLLRVVNTEAFF.

In its sample, this clone was seen a few times. This chain links TRBV29-1 with TRBJ1-4; D gene uncertain. This CDR3 region has 14 residues. Germline V gene sequence: CDR1 SQVTM, CDR2 ANQGSEA. The ends were cut back, 4 bases at V and 1 base at J, with 10 bases in the middle. DNA for the CDR3: TGCAGCGTTGTTGGAGGGTTAACTAATGAAAAACTGTTTTTT. Protein: CSVVGGLTNEKLFF.

The V gene is TRBV7-9, the J gene TRBJ1-3, with TRBD1 identical over 7 bases. The CDR3 consists of 15 residues. Germline V gene lookup returns CDR1 SEHNR and CDR2 FQNEAQ (reference sequence). Trimming took 5 bases from V and 0 from J; bases not matched to a gene: 4. The DNA of the CDR3 is TGTGCCAGCAGCCGAACAGGGGACTCTGGAAACACCATATATTTT. As protein: CASSRTGDSGNTIYF.

On this clone itself: The sample holds other DNA sequences that translate to the same CDR3. V and J are TRBV7-2 and TRBJ1-5; no reliable D call. This CDR3 has 13 residues. Trimming removed 5 bases at V and 6 bases at J, with 11 bases between. Germline CDR1 SGHTA, CDR2 FQGNSA. The CDR3 DNA sequence: TGTGCCAGCAGCCTATCTTCGGGTCAGCCCCAGCATTTT. Translating gives CASSLSSGQPQHF.

This clone was recorded a few times. This chain connects TRBV5-4 to TRBJ2-3; 8 bases are a match to TRBD2. The germline V gene has CDR1 SGHNT and CDR2 YYREEE (reference sequence). The CDR3 contains 15 residues. The V and J ends lost 2 bases and 4 bases, in that order; junction bases with no gene match: 6. The CDR3: CASSLRLAGSDTQYF. DNA for the CDR3: TGTGCCAGCAGCTTACGGCTAGCGGGCTCAGATACGCAGTATTTT.

The chain has TRBV9 and TRBJ2-7; TRBD1 matches at 8 bases. The length of the CDR3 is 14 residues. In germline, CDR1 is SGDLS, CDR2 YYNGEE. The junction had 4 bases not matched to a gene; V was cut back by 4 bases and J by 1 base. DNA of the CDR3: TGTGCCAGCAGCTCACGGACAGGGTCCTACGAGCAGTACTTC. Encoded protein: CASSSRTGSYEQYF.

The chain carries TRBV2 and TRBJ2-7, with D hard to call. This CDR3 region has 12 residues. V was pared by 2 bases and J by 4 bases, with 6 bases between. The germline V gene has CDR1 SNHLY and CDR2 FYNNEI. CDR3 nucleotide sequence: TGTGCCAGCAGTGAATCGCGATACGAGCAGTACTTC. Protein product: CASSESRYEQYF.

This clone was recorded at least ten times. The gene calls are TRBV28 and TRBJ2-2, with TRBD2 as a possible D gene (6 bases). The V end lost 6 bases, the J end lost 6 bases, and 20 bases lay between the germline ends. The CDR3 totals 16 residues. From germline, CDR1 is MDHEN and CDR2 SYDVKM. CDR3 in amino acids: CASSPPPSAHAGELFF. In DNA, the CDR3 is TGTGCCAGCAGCCCCCCCCCTAGCGCCCACGCCGGGGAGCTGTTTTTT.

This clone came up a few times. The rearrangement links TRBV11-2 to TRBJ2-1; no reliable D call. CDR3 length: 16 amino acids. Germline CDR1 reads SGHAT; CDR2 reads FQNNGV. V dropped 0 bases and J dropped 4 bases, with 13 bases sitting between them. The chain's CDR3 is CASSLDDSSLYNEQFF. CDR3 DNA: TGTGCCAGCAGCTTAGACGACTCCTCATTGTACAATGAGCAGTTCTTC.

The CDR3 region is CASSPPRSGEPHEQFF. In nucleotides, the CDR3 is TGTGCCAGCTCACCACCGAGGTCGGGAGAGCCCCATGAGCAGTTCTTC. V usage is TRBV18 and J usage is TRBJ2-1; D is perhaps TRBD2 (6 bases). Germline V CDR1 and CDR2: KGHSH, LQKENI. This CDR3 region has 16 residues. V was trimmed by 0 bases and J by 8 bases, leaving 17 bases between them.

This clone was seen a few times. J is TRBJ2-7 and V is TRBV4-1; TRBD1 matches 7 bases. The junction had 9 bases not matched to a gene; V was cut back by 0 bases and J by 4 bases. The CDR3 length is 16 residues. Per the germline V gene, CDR1 is MGHRA and CDR2 is YSYEKL. The CDR3 nucleotides read TGCGCCAGCAGCCAAGAGCAGGGGGTCAACTCGTACGAGCAGTACTTC. This codes for CASSQEQGVNSYEQYF.

This clone turned up a few times. V and J are TRBV28 and TRBJ1-5; no firm D call. This CDR3 comprises 14 residues. CDR1 MDHEN and CDR2 SYDVKM come from the germline V gene. Trimming removed 9 bases at V and 9 bases at J, with 21 bases between. The CDR3 region has the DNA TGTGCCAGTACTTTTACAGCTTCGTCCCGGCCCCAGCATTTT. It is translated as CASTFTASSRPQHF. The full variable domain, with the rest looked up from reference TRBV28 and TRBJ1-5, is DVKVTQSSRYLVKRTGEKVFLECVQDMDHENMFWYRQDPGLGLRLIYFSYDVKMKEKGDIPEGYSVSREKKERFSLILESASTNQTSMYLCASTFTASSRPQHFGDGTRLSIL.

This clone appeared a few times. The CDR3 region has the DNA TGTGCCAGCAGTTTTGGACTCGCCCTCCACGAGCAGTACTTC. Translating it yields CASSFGLALHEQYF. This chain connects TRBV28 to TRBJ2-7; D possibly corresponds to TRBD2 (5 bases). The germline CDR1 and CDR2 sequences are MDHEN and SYDVKM. The CDR3 loop spans 14 amino acids. V dropped 3 bases and J dropped 5 bases, with 14 bases sitting between them. The full variable domain, rest sourced from reference TRBV28 and TRBJ2-7, is DVKVTQSSRYLVKRTGEKVFLECVQDMDHENMFWYRQDPGLGLRLIYFSYDVKMKEKGDIPEGYSVSREKKERFSLILESASTNQTSMYLCASSFGLALHEQYFGPGTRLTVT.

The V and J genes are TRBV2 and TRBJ2-1; weak D call: TRBD1 (6 bases). The V end was cut by 4 bases, the J end by 6 bases, with 16 bases between. This CDR3 has 15 residues. Germline V gene lookup returns CDR1 SNHLY and CDR2 FYNNEI. CDR3 loop: CASSVRHEDSNEQFF. The CDR3 region has the DNA TGTGCCAGCAGTGTCCGGCACGAGGACAGCAATGAGCAGTTCTTC. The whole variable domain, filled in from reference TRBV2 and TRBJ2-1, reads EPEVTQTPSHQVTQMGQEVILRCVPISNHLYFYWYRQILGQKVEFLVSFYNNEISEKSEIFDDQFSVERPDGSNFTLKIRSTKLEDSAMYFCASSVRHEDSNEQFFGPGTRLTVL.

This clone was detected a few times. This chain uses TRBV14 with TRBJ2-3; no clear D. Germline CDR1 and CDR2: SGHDN and FVKESK. Trimming removed 0 bases from V and 3 bases from J, with 10 bases in between. The CDR3 is 15 residues long. CDR3 DNA sequence: TGTGCCAGCAGCCAAGATTTAATAGAAACAGATACGCAGTATTTT. This gives the protein CASSQDLIETDTQYF.

This clone was seen a handful of times. The chain employs TRBV19 and TRBJ2-5, with D possibly being TRBD2 (7 bases). Germline-derived CDR1 and CDR2 are LNHDA and SQIVND (reference sequence). The CDR3 is made up of 13 amino acids. V lost 6 bases and J lost 4, with 12 bases in between. The DNA for the CDR3 is TGTGCCAGTAGATTGGGGGGGCGAGAGACCCAGTACTTC. Its translation: CASRLGGRETQYF.

The gene calls are TRBV30 and TRBJ2-7, with 9 bases fitting TRBD1. Germline V gene lookup returns CDR1 GTSNPN and CDR2 SVGIG (reference sequence). The V segment lost 3 bases and the J segment 4 bases; nucleotides outside the gene matches: 7. The CDR3 has 14 residues. CDR3 bases: TGTGCCTGGAGGGGGACAGGGTCGAATTACGAGCAGTACTTC. Protein product: CAWRGTGSNYEQYF. The entire variable domain, with the rest obtained from reference TRBV30 and TRBJ2-7, is as follows: SQTIHQWPATLVQPVGSPLSLECTVEGTSNPNLYWYRQAAGRGLQLLFYSVGIGQISSEVPQNLSASRPQDRQFILSSKKLLLSDSGFYLCAWRGTGSNYEQYFGPGTRLTVT.

The chain links TRBV28 to TRBJ2-1; 10 positions match TRBD2. CDR1 MDHEN and CDR2 SYDVKM come from the germline V gene. The junction had 9 bases not matched to a gene; V was cut back by 5 bases and J by 8 bases. This CDR3 spans 15 amino acids. The CDR3 is CASSQAGGLGDEQFF. CDR3 DNA sequence: TGTGCCAGCAGTCAAGCGGGAGGGCTAGGCGATGAGCAGTTCTTC.

The chain recombines TRBV7-8 with TRBJ2-2; 7 nucleotides line up with TRBD1. This CDR3 spans 12 amino acids. Trimming cost V 5 bases and J 15 bases; bases outside gene matches: 9. CDR1 is SGHVS and CDR2 is FQNEAQ in the germline V gene. CDR3 coding DNA: TGTGCCAGCAGCGGAATGGGACAGTTGTTGTTTTTT. It yields the protein CASSGMGQLLFF.

This chain connects TRBV6-1 to TRBJ2-1; 10 bases are a match to TRBD2. Germline CDR1 and CDR2: MNHNS and SASEGT. The CDR3 totals 15 residues. V gave up 5 bases and J gave up 3 bases; unmatched junction bases: 4. This chain's CDR3 is CASSRLAGDYNEQFF. The CDR3 region has the DNA TGTGCCAGCAGTCGCCTAGCGGGAGACTACAATGAGCAGTTCTTC.

This clone showed up just a few times. The rearrangement links TRBV6-6 to TRBJ2-7, with TRBD1 matching over 10 bases. Germline-derived CDR1 and CDR2 are MNHNY and SVGAGI (reference sequence). This CDR3 has 15 amino acids. V gave up 0 bases and J gave up 6 bases; unmatched junction bases: 5. CDR3 nucleotides: TGTGCCAGCAGTTACTCCGGGACAGGGGTAGTCGAGCAGTACTTC. Protein product: CASSYSGTGVVEQYF.

The chain employs TRBV7-2 and TRBJ2-2; tentative D call: TRBD2 (5 bases). The CDR3 covers 17 residues. Germline CDR1 and CDR2: SGHTA and FQGNSA. V was shortened by 1 base and J by 2 bases, with 14 bases between the two germline ends. The CDR3 loop is CASSLVHGSVNTGELFF. The CDR3 DNA reads TGTGCCAGCAGCTTAGTTCATGGTAGCGTTAACACCGGGGAGCTGTTTTTT. Full variable domain (rest looked up from reference TRBV7-2 and TRBJ2-2): GAGVSQSPSNKVTEKGKDVELRCDPISGHTALYWYRQSLGQGLEFLIYFQGNSAPDKSGLPSDRFSAERTGGSVSTLTIQRTQQEDSAVYLCASSLVHGSVNTGELFFGEGSRLTVL.

This clone was observed a handful of times. The chain joins TRBV4-3 to TRBJ2-1; TRBD2 agrees at 7 bases. Germline CDR1 and CDR2: LGHNA and YSLEER. Germline trimming cut 6 bases from V and 0 bases from J; bases unmatched to any gene: 5. This CDR3 region has 15 residues. The CDR3 here is CASRYTSVSYNEQFF. The CDR3 nucleotides read TGCGCCAGCAGGTACACTAGCGTCTCCTACAATGAGCAGTTCTTC.

This clone appeared a few times. An end of the junction does not agree with germline; a read error may underlie this. The V gene is TRBV29-1, the J gene TRBJ2-4; maybe TRBD1 (5 bases). Per germline, CDR1 SQVTM and CDR2 ANQGSEA. The CDR3 totals 16 residues. CDR3 nucleotide sequence: TGCAGCGTTGGTAATTTGTGGCCACCTGGGGCCCACGTCCTCACTTTC. This gives the protein CSVGNLWPPGAHVLTF.

This clone has only a few counts. The chain combines TRBV19 with TRBJ1-1; a possible D gene is TRBD1 (5 bases). The CDR3 has 16 amino acids. The V and J ends lost 5 bases and 5 bases respectively, with 21 bases between them. Per germline, CDR1 LNHDA and CDR2 SQIVND (reference sequence). The CDR3 region is CASSSPFRGGVTEAFF. For the CDR3, the DNA is TGTGCCAGTAGTTCCCCCTTCCGGGGGGGGGTAACTGAAGCTTTCTTT. Full variable domain (outside the CDR3, taken from reference TRBV19 and TRBJ1-1): DGGITQSPKYLFRKEGQNVTLSCEQNLNHDAMYWYRQDPGQGLRLIYYSQIVNDFQKGDIAEGYSVSREKKESFPLTVTSAQKNPTAFYLCASSSPFRGGVTEAFFGQGTRLTVV.

The rearrangement links TRBV18 to TRBJ1-1; 7 bases agree with TRBD1. The germline V gene has CDR1 KGHSH and CDR2 LQKENI. Trimming took 5 bases from V and 4 from J; bases not matched to a gene: 4. CDR3 length: 13 amino acids. The CDR3 region has the DNA TGTGCCAGCTCAACAGGGGAGGCCACTGAAGCTTTCTTT. It yields the protein CASSTGEATEAFF.

This clone was detected only a few times. The chain employs TRBV2 and TRBJ2-2; D is possibly TRBD2 (6 bases). Looked up from germline, CDR1 is SNHLY and CDR2 is FYNNEI. Trimming shortened V by 6 bases and J by 6 bases, and 11 bases separated the two germline ends. This CDR3 contains 13 residues. CDR3 protein: CASSRLGSGELFF. DNA of the CDR3: TGTGCCAGCAGCCGACTAGGTTCCGGGGAGCTGTTTTTT.

This clone has just a few counts. Because the CDR3 is missing its conserved closing phenylalanine or tryptophan, this is likely a read error. Other DNA variants within this sample encode the same CDR3. V is TRBV14 and J is TRBJ1-2; 7 nucleotides agree with TRBD1. The length of the CDR3 is 13 residues. Germline CDR1 SGHDN, CDR2 FVKESK. The CDR3 DNA follows: TGTGACAGAAGCCCTGGGACAGTCTATGGCTACACCGTC. Residues: CDRSPGTVYGYTV.

V usage is TRBV5-1 and J usage is TRBJ2-1; 12 bases agree with TRBD2. With 5 bases clipped from V and 6 bases from J, the junction kept 9 bases outside the gene matches. Germline loops: CDR1 SGHRS, CDR2 YFSETQ. The CDR3 consists of 16 residues. CDR3 loop: CASRPDPSGRGNEQFF. In nucleotides, the CDR3 is TGCGCCAGCAGGCCGGATCCTAGCGGGAGGGGCAATGAGCAGTTCTTC.

This clone occurred a few times. The chain is built from TRBV11-1 and TRBJ2-7, with D possibly being TRBD2 (5 bases). The V end was cut by 5 bases, the J end by 3 bases, with 17 bases between. The CDR3 is 15 residues long. Germline values: CDR1 SGHAT, CDR2 FQDESV (reference sequence). CDR3 bases: TGTGCCAGCAGCCCCTCCCGAGGGCTGGGCTACGAGCAGTACTTC. Translation: CASSPSRGLGYEQYF.